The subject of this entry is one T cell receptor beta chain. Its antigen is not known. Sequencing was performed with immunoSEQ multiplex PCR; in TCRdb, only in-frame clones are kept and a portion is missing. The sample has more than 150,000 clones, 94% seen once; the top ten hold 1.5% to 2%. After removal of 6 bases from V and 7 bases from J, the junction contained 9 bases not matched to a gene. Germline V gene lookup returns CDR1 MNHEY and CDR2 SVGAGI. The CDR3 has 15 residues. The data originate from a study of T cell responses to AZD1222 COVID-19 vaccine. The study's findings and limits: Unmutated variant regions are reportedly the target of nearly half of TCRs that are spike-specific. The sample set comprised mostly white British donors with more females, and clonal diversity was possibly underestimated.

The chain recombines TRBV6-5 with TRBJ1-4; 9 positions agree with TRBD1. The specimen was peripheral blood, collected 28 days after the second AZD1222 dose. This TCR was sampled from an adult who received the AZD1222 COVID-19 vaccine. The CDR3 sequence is CASSPARDRAEKLFF. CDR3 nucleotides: TGTGCCAGCAGCCCGGCCCGGGACAGGGCTGAAAAACTGTTTTTT.